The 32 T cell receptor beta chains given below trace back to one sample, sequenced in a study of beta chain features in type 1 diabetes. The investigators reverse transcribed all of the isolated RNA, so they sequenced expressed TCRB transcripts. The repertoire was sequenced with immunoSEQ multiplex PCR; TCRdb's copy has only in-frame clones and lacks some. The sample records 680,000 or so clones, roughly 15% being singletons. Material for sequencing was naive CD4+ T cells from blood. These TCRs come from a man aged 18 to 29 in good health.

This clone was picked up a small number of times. For the CDR3, the DNA is TGTGCCAGCAGCTTAGTGAACCACTATGGCTACACCTTC. Translating gives CASSLVNHYGYTF. The J gene is TRBJ1-2, the V gene TRBV7-2; D is undetermined. The CDR3 has 13 residues. V shed 1 base and J shed 3 bases, with 6 bases lying between them. Germline assignment: CDR1 SGHTA and CDR2 FQGNSA.

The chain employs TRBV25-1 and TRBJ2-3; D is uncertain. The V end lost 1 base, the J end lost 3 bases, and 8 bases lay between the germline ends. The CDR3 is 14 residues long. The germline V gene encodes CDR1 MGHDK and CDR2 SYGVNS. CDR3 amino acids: CASSEFGPTDTQYF. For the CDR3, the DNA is TGTGCCAGCAGTGAATTCGGACCGACAGATACGCAGTATTTT. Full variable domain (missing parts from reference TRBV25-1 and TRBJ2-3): EADIYQTPRYLVIGTGKKITLECSQTMGHDKMYWYQQDPGMELHLIHYSYGVNSTEKGDLSSESTVSRIRTEHFPLTLESARPSHTSQYLCASSEFGPTDTQYFGPGTRLTVL.

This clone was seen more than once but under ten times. The CDR3 bases are TGTGCCAGCAGCGTCACCGGGACAGGGCTAGAGACCCAGTACTTC. Translated: CASSVTGTGLETQYF. This sequence joins TRBV11-2 and TRBJ2-5, with 9 bases fitting TRBD1. Losses at the gene ends were 5 bases for V and 4 bases for J; bases not matched to a gene: 8. The CDR3 has 15 amino acids. Germline V lookup: CDR1 SGHAT, CDR2 FQNNGV.

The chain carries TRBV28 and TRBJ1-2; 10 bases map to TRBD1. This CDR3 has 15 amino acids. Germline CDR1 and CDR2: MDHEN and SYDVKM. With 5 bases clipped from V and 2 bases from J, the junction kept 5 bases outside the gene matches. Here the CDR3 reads CASSPGTGANYGYTF. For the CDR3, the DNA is TGTGCCAGCAGTCCCGGGACAGGGGCCAACTATGGCTACACCTTC.

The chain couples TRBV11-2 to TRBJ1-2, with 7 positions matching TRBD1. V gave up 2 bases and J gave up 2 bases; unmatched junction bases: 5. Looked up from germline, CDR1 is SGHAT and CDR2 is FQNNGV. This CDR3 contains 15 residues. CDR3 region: CASSLMHRGNYGYTF. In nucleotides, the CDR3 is TGTGCCAGCAGCTTAATGCACAGGGGCAACTATGGCTACACCTTC.

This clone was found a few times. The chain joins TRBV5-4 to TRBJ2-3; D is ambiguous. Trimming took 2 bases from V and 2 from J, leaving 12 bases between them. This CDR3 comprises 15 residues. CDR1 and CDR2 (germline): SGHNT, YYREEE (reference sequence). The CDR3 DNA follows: TGTGCCAGCAGCTTTTCAAGCTCCTACACAGATACGCAGTATTTT. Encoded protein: CASSFSSSYTDTQYF.

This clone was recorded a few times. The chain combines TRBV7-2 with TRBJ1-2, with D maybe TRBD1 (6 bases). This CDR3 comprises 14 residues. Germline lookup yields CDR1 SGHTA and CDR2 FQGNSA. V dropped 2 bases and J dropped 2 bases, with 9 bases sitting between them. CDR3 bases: TGTGCCAGCAGCTTAAATGACAGGAACTATGGCTACACCTTC. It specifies CASSLNDRNYGYTF.

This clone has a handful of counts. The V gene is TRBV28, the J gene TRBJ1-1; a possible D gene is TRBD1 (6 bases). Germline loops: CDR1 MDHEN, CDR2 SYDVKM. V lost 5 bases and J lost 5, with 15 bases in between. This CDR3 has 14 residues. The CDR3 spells CASSPPTGRTEAFF. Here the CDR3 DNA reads TGTGCCAGCAGTCCCCCGACAGGTCGGACTGAAGCTTTCTTT.

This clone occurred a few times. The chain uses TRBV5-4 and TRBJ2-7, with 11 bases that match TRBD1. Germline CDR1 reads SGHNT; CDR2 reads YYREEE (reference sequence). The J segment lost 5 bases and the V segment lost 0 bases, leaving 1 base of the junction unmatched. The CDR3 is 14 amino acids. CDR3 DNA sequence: TGTGCCAGCAGCTTGGGGACAGGGGGCAACGAGCAGTACTTC. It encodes CASSLGTGGNEQYF.

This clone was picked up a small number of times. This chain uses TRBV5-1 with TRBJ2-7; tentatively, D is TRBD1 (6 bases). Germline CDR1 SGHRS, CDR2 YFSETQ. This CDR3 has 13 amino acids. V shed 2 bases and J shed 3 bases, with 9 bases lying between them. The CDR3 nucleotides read TGCGCCAGCAGCTTCCGGACAGACTACGAGCAGTACTTC. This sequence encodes CASSFRTDYEQYF.

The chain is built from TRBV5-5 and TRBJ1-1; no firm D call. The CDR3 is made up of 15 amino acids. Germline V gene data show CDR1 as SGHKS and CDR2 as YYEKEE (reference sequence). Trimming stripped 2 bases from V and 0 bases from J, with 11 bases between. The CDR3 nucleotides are TGTGCCAGCAGCTTCGAAAGGGCACTGAACACTGAAGCTTTCTTT. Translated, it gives CASSFERALNTEAFF.

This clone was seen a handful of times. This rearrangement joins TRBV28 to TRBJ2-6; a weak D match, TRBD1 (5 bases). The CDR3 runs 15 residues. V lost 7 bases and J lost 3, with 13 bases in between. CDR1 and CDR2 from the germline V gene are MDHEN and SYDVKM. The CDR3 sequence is CASTPWGDGANVLTF. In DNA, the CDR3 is TGTGCCAGCACCCCTTGGGGCGATGGGGCCAACGTCCTGACTTTC. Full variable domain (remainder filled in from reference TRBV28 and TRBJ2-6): DVKVTQSSRYLVKRTGEKVFLECVQDMDHENMFWYRQDPGLGLRLIYFSYDVKMKEKGDIPEGYSVSREKKERFSLILESASTNQTSMYLCASTPWGDGANVLTFGAGSRLTVL.

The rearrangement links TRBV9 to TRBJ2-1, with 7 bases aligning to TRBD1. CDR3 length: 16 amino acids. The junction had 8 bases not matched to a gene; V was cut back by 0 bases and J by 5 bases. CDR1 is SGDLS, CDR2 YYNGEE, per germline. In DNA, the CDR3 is TGTGCCAGCAGCGTAGCGAGGGACAGCCAGGACAATGAGCAGTTCTTC. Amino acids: CASSVARDSQDNEQFF.

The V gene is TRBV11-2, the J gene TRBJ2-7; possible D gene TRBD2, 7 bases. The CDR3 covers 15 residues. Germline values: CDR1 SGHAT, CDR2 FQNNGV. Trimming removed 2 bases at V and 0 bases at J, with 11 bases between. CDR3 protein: CASSLKGGSSYEQYF. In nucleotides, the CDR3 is TGTGCCAGCAGCTTAAAGGGGGGGAGCTCCTACGAGCAGTACTTC.

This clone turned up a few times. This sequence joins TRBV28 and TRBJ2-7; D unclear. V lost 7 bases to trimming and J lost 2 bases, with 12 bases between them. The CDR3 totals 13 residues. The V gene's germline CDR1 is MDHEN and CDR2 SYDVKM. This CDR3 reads CASTQRPTYEQYF. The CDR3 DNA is TGTGCCAGCACCCAAAGGCCCACCTACGAGCAGTACTTC.

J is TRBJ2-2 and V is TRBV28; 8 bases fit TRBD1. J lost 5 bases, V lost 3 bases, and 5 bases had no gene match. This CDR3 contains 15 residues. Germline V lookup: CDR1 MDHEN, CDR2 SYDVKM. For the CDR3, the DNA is TGTGCCAGCAGTTTCCAGGGGGCAAGGACCGGGGAGCTGTTTTTT. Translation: CASSFQGARTGELFF.

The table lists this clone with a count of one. For the CDR3, the DNA is TGTGCCAGCAGCCGCCGCTACGGGGGAGGGACAGATACGCAGTATTTT. Its translation is CASSRRYGGGTDTQYF. V gene TRBV11-3 combines with J gene TRBJ2-3, with 7 bases aligning to TRBD2. The CDR3 runs 16 residues. Looked up from germline, CDR1 is SGHNT and CDR2 is YENEEA. V lost 5 bases and J lost 3; bases outside the gene matches: 11.

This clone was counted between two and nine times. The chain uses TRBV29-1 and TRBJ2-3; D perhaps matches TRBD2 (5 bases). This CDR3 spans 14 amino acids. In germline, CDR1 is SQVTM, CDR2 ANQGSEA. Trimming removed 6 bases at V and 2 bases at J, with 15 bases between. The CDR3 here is CSVVPGINTDTQYF. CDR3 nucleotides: TGCAGCGTCGTCCCGGGAATAAACACAGATACGCAGTATTTT.

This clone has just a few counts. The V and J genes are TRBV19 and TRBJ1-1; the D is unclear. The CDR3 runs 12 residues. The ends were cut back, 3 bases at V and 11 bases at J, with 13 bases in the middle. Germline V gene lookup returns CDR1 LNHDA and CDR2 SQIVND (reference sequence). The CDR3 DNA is TGTGCCAGTAGTATTCTCGGATTTGTGGCTTTCTTT. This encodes CASSILGFVAFF.

The CDR3 spells CASSIRGTAGYNEQFF. CDR3 DNA sequence: TGTGCCAGTAGTATTCGAGGGACAGCAGGATACAATGAGCAGTTCTTC. The chain combines TRBV19 with TRBJ2-1; 7 nucleotides align to TRBD1. This CDR3 is 16 amino acids long. Germline V CDR1 and CDR2: LNHDA, SQIVND (reference sequence). V lost 3 bases, J lost 4 bases, and 9 bases stayed unmatched.

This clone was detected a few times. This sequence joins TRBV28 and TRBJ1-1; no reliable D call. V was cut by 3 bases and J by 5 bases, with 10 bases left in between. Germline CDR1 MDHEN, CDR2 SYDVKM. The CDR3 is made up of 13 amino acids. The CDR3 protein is CASSFVVRTEAFF. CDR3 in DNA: TGTGCCAGCAGTTTTGTGGTGAGGACTGAAGCTTTCTTT.

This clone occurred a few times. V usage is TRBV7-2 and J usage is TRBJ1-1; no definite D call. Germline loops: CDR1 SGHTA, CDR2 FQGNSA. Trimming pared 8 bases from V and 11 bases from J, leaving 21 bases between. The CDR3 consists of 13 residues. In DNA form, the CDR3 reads TGTGCCAGCGCCTCCGATAGGGCGGGGTCGGCTTTCTTT. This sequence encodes CASASDRAGSAFF.

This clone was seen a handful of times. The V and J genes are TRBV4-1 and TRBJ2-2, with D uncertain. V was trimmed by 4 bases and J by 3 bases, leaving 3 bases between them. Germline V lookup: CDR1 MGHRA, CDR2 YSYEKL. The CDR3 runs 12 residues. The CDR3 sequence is CASSPYTGELFF. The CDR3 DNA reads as TGCGCCAGCAGCCCGTACACCGGGGAGCTGTTTTTT.

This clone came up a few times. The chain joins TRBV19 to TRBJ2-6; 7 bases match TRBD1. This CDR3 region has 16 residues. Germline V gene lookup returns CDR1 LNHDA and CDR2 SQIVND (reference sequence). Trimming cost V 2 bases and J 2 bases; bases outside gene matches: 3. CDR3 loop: CASSIKTGAGANVLTF. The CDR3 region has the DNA TGTGCCAGTAGTATAAAAACAGGGGCTGGGGCCAACGTCCTGACTTTC.

CDR3 sequence: CASSSPRGAGGYGYTF. The CDR3 nucleotides are TGTGCCAGCAGCTCGCCTCGTGGCGCGGGGGGCTATGGCTACACCTTC. The chain recombines TRBV7-2 with TRBJ1-2, with D possibly matching TRBD1 (5 bases). This CDR3 is built from 16 residues. Trimming left V 4 bases short and J 4 bases short, with 19 bases between. The germline V gene has CDR1 SGHTA and CDR2 FQGNSA.

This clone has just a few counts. The CDR3 loop is CASSYSRTSENEQFF. The CDR3 DNA follows: TGTGCCAGCAGTTACTCGAGGACTAGCGAAAATGAGCAGTTCTTC. V usage is TRBV6-5 and J usage is TRBJ2-1, with 9 bases matching TRBD2. There are 15 residues in the CDR3. Germline V gene data show CDR1 as MNHEY and CDR2 as SVGAGI. Trimming removed 0 bases from V and 7 bases from J; junction bases left unmatched: 4.

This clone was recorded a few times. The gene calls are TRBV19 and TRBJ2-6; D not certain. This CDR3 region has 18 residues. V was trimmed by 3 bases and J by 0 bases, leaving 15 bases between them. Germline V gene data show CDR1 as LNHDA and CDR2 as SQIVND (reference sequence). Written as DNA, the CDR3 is TGTGCCAGTAGTATTTGGCCAGGACGTACCTCTGGGGCCAACGTCCTGACTTTC. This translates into CASSIWPGRTSGANVLTF.

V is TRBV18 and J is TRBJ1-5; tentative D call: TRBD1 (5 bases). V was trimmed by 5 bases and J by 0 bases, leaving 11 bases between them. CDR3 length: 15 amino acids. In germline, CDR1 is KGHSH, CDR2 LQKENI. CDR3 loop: CASSTGHYSNQPQHF. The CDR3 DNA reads TGTGCCAGCTCAACCGGACATTATAGCAATCAGCCCCAGCATTTT.

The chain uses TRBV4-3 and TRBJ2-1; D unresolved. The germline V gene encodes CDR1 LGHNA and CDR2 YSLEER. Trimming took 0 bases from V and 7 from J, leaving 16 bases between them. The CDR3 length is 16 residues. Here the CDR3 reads CASSQDSRPRKNEQFF. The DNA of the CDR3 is TGCGCCAGCAGCCAAGACTCGCGCCCACGAAAAAATGAGCAGTTCTTC.

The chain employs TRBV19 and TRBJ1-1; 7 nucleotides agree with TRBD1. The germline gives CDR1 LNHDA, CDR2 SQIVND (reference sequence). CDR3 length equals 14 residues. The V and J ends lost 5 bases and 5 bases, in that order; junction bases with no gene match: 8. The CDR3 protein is CASSPTTGRTEAFF. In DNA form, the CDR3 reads TGTGCCAGTAGTCCGACGACAGGGCGGACTGAAGCTTTCTTT. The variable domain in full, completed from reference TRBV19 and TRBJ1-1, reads DGGITQSPKYLFRKEGQNVTLSCEQNLNHDAMYWYRQDPGQGLRLIYYSQIVNDFQKGDIAEGYSVSREKKESFPLTVTSAQKNPTAFYLCASSPTTGRTEAFFGQGTRLTVV.

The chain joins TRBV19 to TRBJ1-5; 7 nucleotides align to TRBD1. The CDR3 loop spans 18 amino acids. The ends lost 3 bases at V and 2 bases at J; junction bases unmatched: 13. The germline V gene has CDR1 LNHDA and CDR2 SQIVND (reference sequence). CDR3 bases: TGTGCCAGTAGTATGCGCCAACAGGGGAGTTTGGGCAATCAGCCCCAGCATTTT. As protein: CASSMRQQGSLGNQPQHF.

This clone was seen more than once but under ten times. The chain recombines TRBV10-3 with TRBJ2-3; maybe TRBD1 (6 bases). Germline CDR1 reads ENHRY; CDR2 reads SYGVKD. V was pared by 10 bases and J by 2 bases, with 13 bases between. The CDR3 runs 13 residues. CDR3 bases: TGTGCCACCGCCACAGGGACCACAGATACGCAGTATTTT. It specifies CATATGTTDTQYF.